Listed below are T cell receptor beta chains from one sample, sequenced in a study of PD-L1 blockade in urothelial cancer. The assay was immunoSEQ multiplex PCR, and TCRdb's table has in-frame clones only and misses some. The profile shows tens of thousands of clones, about 85% of them singletons. Material: PBMCs, obtained around atezolizumab (anti-PD-L1) treatment. These receptors originate from a man aged 50 to 59 with urothelial cancer. Both conserved end residues are part of each CDR3. A D gene is named only where the DNA matches it firmly. Clone size, where shown, is once, few, many, or a class for clones that have expanded.

D gene: -
clone size: -
V gene: TRBV27
J gene: TRBJ2-7
CDR3 protein: CASSLENPGLGSYEQYF
CDR3 DNA: TGTGCCAGCAGTTTAGAAAATCCGGGACTGGGCTCCTACGAGCAGTACTTC

D gene: TRBD2
clone size: -
V gene: TRBV29-1
J gene: TRBJ2-3
CDR3 protein: CSVVGTSGGSTDTQYF
CDR3 DNA: TGCAGCGTTGTAGGGACTAGCGGGGGTAGCACAGATACGCAGTATTTT

D gene: -
clone size: -
V gene: TRBV5-4
J gene: TRBJ2-7
CDR3 protein: CASSLEGLSFEQYF
CDR3 DNA: TGTGCCAGCAGCTTGGAGGGGTTGTCTTTCGAGCAGTACTTC

D gene: -
clone size: -
V gene: TRBV6-5
J gene: TRBJ1-1
CDR3 protein: CASNRRGAREAFF
CDR3 DNA: TGTGCCAGCAATCGACGGGGGGCGCGTGAAGCTTTCTTT

D gene: -
clone size: -
V gene: TRBV25-1
J gene: TRBJ1-6
CDR3 protein: CASGIPGNSPLHF
CDR3 DNA: TGTGCCAGCGGGATTCCGGGAAATTCACCCCTCCACTTT

D gene: TRBD2
clone size: few
V gene: TRBV10-1
J gene: TRBJ2-4
CDR3 protein: CASSESSSGGMNIQYF
CDR3 DNA: TGCGCCAGCAGTGAGTCGTCTAGCGGGGGGATGAACATTCAGTACTTC

D gene: TRBD2
clone size: -
V gene: TRBV28
J gene: TRBJ2-7
CDR3 protein: CASSSLAGAYEQYF
CDR3 DNA: TGTGCCAGCAGTTCCCTAGCGGGAGCCTACGAGCAGTACTTC

D gene: TRBD1
clone size: -
V gene: TRBV7-6
J gene: TRBJ2-2
CDR3 protein: CASSQGVGNTGELFF
CDR3 DNA: TGTGCCAGCAGCCAGGGGGTCGGGAACACCGGGGAGCTGTTTTTT

D gene: TRBD1
clone size: -
V gene: TRBV19
J gene: TRBJ2-1
CDR3 protein: CASRGRTGLYNEQFF
CDR3 DNA: TGTGCCAGTAGGGGAAGGACAGGATTATACAATGAGCAGTTCTTC

D gene: -
clone size: -
V gene: TRBV11-2
J gene: TRBJ1-4
CDR3 protein: CASSLDRSNEKLFF
CDR3 DNA: TGTGCCAGCAGCTTAGATCGTAGTAATGAAAAACTGTTTTTT

D gene: TRBD2
clone size: -
V gene: TRBV5-1
J gene: TRBJ2-5
CDR3 protein: CASVLGTSGPWETQYF
CDR3 DNA: TGCGCCAGCGTTCTCGGGACTAGCGGGCCGTGGGAGACCCAGTACTTC

D gene: -
clone size: -
V gene: TRBV25-1
J gene: TRBJ2-7
CDR3 protein: CASSQDISYEQYF
CDR3 DNA: TGTGCCAGCAGTCAAGACATCTCCTACGAGCAGTACTTC

D gene: -
clone size: -
V gene: TRBV4-3
J gene: TRBJ1-4
CDR3 protein: CASSPGRSEGEKLFF
CDR3 DNA: TGCGCCAGCAGCCCGGGGAGATCGGAAGGTGAAAAACTGTTTTTT

D gene: TRBD1
clone size: -
V gene: TRBV27
J gene: TRBJ2-7
CDR3 protein: CASSPRDSHYEQYF
CDR3 DNA: TGTGCCAGCAGTCCAAGGGACAGCCACTACGAGCAGTACTTC

D gene: -
clone size: -
V gene: TRBV30
J gene: TRBJ2-1
CDR3 protein: CAWIRGSYNEQFF
CDR3 DNA: TGTGCCTGGATTCGCGGCTCCTACAATGAGCAGTTCTTC

D gene: -
clone size: -
V gene: TRBV4-1
J gene: TRBJ1-1
CDR3 protein: CASSPVRGANTEAFF
CDR3 DNA: TGCGCCAGCAGCCCGGTGCGGGGGGCGAACACTGAAGCTTTCTTT

D gene: TRBD1
clone size: -
V gene: TRBV5-1
J gene: TRBJ1-6
CDR3 protein: CASSLGTGTYNSPLHF
CDR3 DNA: TGCGCCAGCAGCTTGGGGACAGGGACGTATAATTCACCCCTCCACTTT

D gene: -
clone size: -
V gene: TRBV10-1
J gene: TRBJ2-1
CDR3 protein: CASSESWGPQFF
CDR3 DNA: TGCGCCAGCAGTGAGTCTTGGGGCCCACAGTTCTTC

D gene: -
clone size: -
V gene: TRBV5-1
J gene: TRBJ2-3
CDR3 protein: CASSSPSDTQYF
CDR3 DNA: TGCGCCAGCAGCTCCCCCTCAGATACGCAGTATTTT

D gene: -
clone size: -
V gene: TRBV10-3
J gene: TRBJ2-5
CDR3 protein: CAISEGARQETQYF
CDR3 DNA: TGTGCCATCAGTGAGGGGGCACGGCAAGAGACCCAGTACTTC

D gene: TRBD2
clone size: -
V gene: TRBV5-8
J gene: TRBJ2-5
CDR3 protein: CASSRGLAGETQYF
CDR3 DNA: TGTGCCAGCAGCCGGGGGCTAGCGGGGGAGACCCAGTACTTC

D gene: -
clone size: -
V gene: TRBV19
J gene: TRBJ2-7
CDR3 protein: CASSTGWPLEQYF
CDR3 DNA: TGTGCCAGTAGCACAGGGTGGCCGCTCGAGCAGTACTTC

D gene: -
clone size: -
V gene: TRBV27
J gene: TRBJ1-1
CDR3 protein: CASSLRPGGNTEAFF
CDR3 DNA: TGTGCCAGCAGTTTAAGGCCCGGGGGGAACACTGAAGCTTTCTTT